This is a list of T cell receptor beta chains from one sample in a study of T cell repertoires and HLA-DP antigens. The data were produced by immunoSEQ multiplex PCR, yet TCRdb's version contains in-frame clones alone and is incomplete. Of under 2,500 clones in the sample, around 68% were seen once. Sequencing input: CD137- CD4+ T cells from cultured PBMCs. These receptors all stem from a man in his forties or fifties in good health and CMV-seronegative. CDR3s include the opening cysteine and the closing phenylalanine or tryptophan. The D gene is left open where the match is weak. Where a row states a size, it is once, few, many or the class of an expanded clone; other rows omit it.

V gene,J gene,clone size,D gene,CDR3 DNA,CDR3 protein
TRBV7-7,TRBJ2-1,once,-,TGTGCTAGCAGCTTCGGGGCCAACAATGAGCAGTTCTTC,CASSFGANNEQFF
TRBV6-1,TRBJ2-5,-,-,TGTGCCAGCACCCGACTCACGGGGACCCAGTACTTC,CASTRLTGTQYF
TRBV11-3,TRBJ2-1,-,-,TGTGCCAGCAGCTTACGGGGGGCAAATGAGCAGTTCTTC,CASSLRGANEQFF
TRBV7-2,TRBJ1-1,-,-,TGTGCCAGCAGCTTTGGACGGGCCACTGAAGCTTTCTTT,CASSFGRATEAFF
TRBV6-1,TRBJ2-7,-,-,TGTGCCAGCAGTGGGACACGATCCTACGAGCAGTACTTC,CASSGTRSYEQYF
TRBV19,TRBJ1-2,few,TRBD1,TGTGCCAGTAGTATCCTGGACAGGTATGGCTACACCTTC,CASSILDRYGYTF
TRBV4-3,TRBJ2-7,-,TRBD1,TGCGCCAGCAGCCGGCGGACAGGGCCCGGGTACGAGCAGTACTTC,CASSRRTGPGYEQYF
TRBV5-1,TRBJ1-5,once,-,TGCGCCAGCTCCCAGGGGTCGGGCAATAATCAGCCCCAGCATTTT,CASSQGSGNNQPQHF
TRBV12-5,TRBJ2-3,-,TRBD2,TGTGCTAGTGGTTCAGGACTAGCGCAACGCACAGATACGCAGTATTTT,CASGSGLAQRTDTQYF
TRBV29-1,TRBJ2-7,-,-,TGCAGCCCCCCGGGCTCCTACGAGCAGTACTTC,CSPPGSYEQYF
TRBV5-5,TRBJ2-5,-,TRBD2,TGTGCCAGCAGCTTGGTGGCGGGGGGTGGAGAGACCCAGTACTTC,CASSLVAGGGETQYF
TRBV4-3,TRBJ2-7,-,-,TGCGCCAGCAGCCAGTTCACGGACCGCGAGCAGTACTTC,CASSQFTDREQYF
TRBV11-1,TRBJ1-1,-,-,TGTGCCAGCACCGCCATGAAGAACACTGAAGCTTTCTTT,CASTAMKNTEAFF
TRBV12-5,TRBJ2-1,-,TRBD2,TGCGCTAGTGGTTTGGGACTAGGTGTGTACAATGAGCAGTTCTTC,CASGLGLGVYNEQFF
TRBV6-6,TRBJ2-2,-,-,TGTGCCAGCAGCCCTGGGACGGCCGGGGAGCTGTTTTTT,CASSPGTAGELFF
TRBV19,TRBJ2-5,few,-,TGTGCCACATCTGTTATAGGGGGGCGCATGGAGACCCAGTACTTC,CATSVIGGRMETQYF
TRBV7-9,TRBJ1-5,-,TRBD1,TGTGCCAGCAGCTTAAACCGGGACAGTACCAATCAGCCCCAGCATTTT,CASSLNRDSTNQPQHF
TRBV9,TRBJ1-2,-,TRBD1,TGTGCCAGCAGCGCGACTCCAACAGGGGGAGAGTATGGCTACACCTTC,CASSATPTGGEYGYTF
TRBV5-1,TRBJ2-4,-,TRBD2,TGCGCCAGCAGTCCAGGCGGGACTAGCGGGACGCCTTATTACTTC,CASSPGGTSGTPYYF
TRBV7-9,TRBJ2-7,-,-,TGTGCCAGCGGCGGCCCGGACAGGGAGGGTTGGAACGAGCAGTACTTC,CASGGPDREGWNEQYF
TRBV9,TRBJ2-3,-,-,TGTGCCAGCAGCGCGGAATCCGGGACTGTCACAGATACGCAGTATTTT,CASSAESGTVTDTQYF
TRBV6-5,TRBJ1-5,-,-,TGTGCCAGCTCTCCCGATTATAGCAATCAGCCCCAGCATTTT,CASSPDYSNQPQHF
TRBV6-4,TRBJ1-1,-,-,TGTGCCAGCAGGTACCAGGGCACGAACACTGAAGCTTTCTTT,CASRYQGTNTEAFF
TRBV2,TRBJ2-3,-,-,TGTGCCTGCAACGGTGTCGGCACAGATACGCAGTATTTT,CACNGVGTDTQYF
TRBV5-1,TRBJ2-1,-,TRBD2,TGCGCCAGCAGTCGAGCGGGAGGTTTTAGCTCCTACAATGAGCAGTTCTTC,CASSRAGGFSSYNEQFF
TRBV2,TRBJ2-5,once,-,TGTGCCAGCAGTACCGGAGGGGGCAGTGAGACCCAGTACTTC,CASSTGGGSETQYF
TRBV19,TRBJ2-7,-,-,TGTGCCAGTAGTGGAGTCCAGACGGGCTCCTACGAGCAGTACTTC,CASSGVQTGSYEQYF
TRBV11-1,TRBJ1-1,-,-,TGTGCCAGCAGCGGACAAGTGAACACTGAAGCTTTCTTT,CASSGQVNTEAFF
TRBV5-1,TRBJ2-7,-,TRBD1,TGCGCCAGCAGCTTAGGCGGGACAGGGGTTTACGAGCAGTACTTC,CASSLGGTGVYEQYF
TRBV30,TRBJ1-5,-,-,TGTGCCTGGAGTCGGCCTGGGAATCAGCCCCAGCATTTT,CAWSRPGNQPQHF
TRBV30,TRBJ1-1,-,-,TGTGCCTGGACCGCCGGGAGGAAGAACACTGAAGCTTTCTTT,CAWTAGRKNTEAFF
TRBV15,TRBJ1-2,-,TRBD1,TGTGCCACCAGCGGGACAGGGGGGTATGGCTACACCTTC,CATSGTGGYGYTF
TRBV2,TRBJ1-1,-,-,TGTGCCAGCAGTAGTTGGGAGAACACTGAAGCTTTCTTT,CASSSWENTEAFF
TRBV4-1,TRBJ2-7,-,-,TGCGCCAGCAGCCGGGGCTTGGGAAACTCCTACGAGCAGTACTTC,CASSRGLGNSYEQYF
TRBV7-2,TRBJ1-1,once,-,TGTGCCAGCAGCTTAGCACGATGGGCGAACACTGAAGCTTTCTTT,CASSLARWANTEAFF
TRBV9,TRBJ1-1,few,-,TGTGCCAGCAGCGTAGGTAGAGGGGATGTCACTGAAGCTTTCTTT,CASSVGRGDVTEAFF
TRBV11-2,TRBJ1-6,-,TRBD1,TGTGCCAGCAGCTTAGAGGGACAGGGGGCCTCTTCGGATTCACCCCTCCACTTT,CASSLEGQGASSDSPLHF
TRBV5-1,TRBJ1-1,-,-,TGCGCCAGCGGCCTGGGGGGCACTGAAGCTTTCTTT,CASGLGGTEAFF
TRBV28,TRBJ1-1,-,-,TGTGCCAGCAGTTTCGGGGGCAGGGCTTTCTTT,CASSFGGRAFF
TRBV30,TRBJ2-1,hyperexpanded,-,TGTGCCTGGAGTGTACGCAATGAGCAGTTCTTC,CAWSVRNEQFF
TRBV11-2,TRBJ2-5,once,-,TGTGCCAGCAGCTCCAGACTAGGGGAAGAGACCCAGTACTTC,CASSSRLGEETQYF
TRBV6-6,TRBJ1-6,-,-,TGTGCCAGCAGTTGGTCAGGAGATTCACCCCTCCACTTT,CASSWSGDSPLHF
TRBV6-4,TRBJ2-2,-,TRBD2,TGTGCCAGCAGTCAACTAGCGGGAGAACAAACCGGGGAGCTGTTTTTT,CASSQLAGEQTGELFF
TRBV14,TRBJ2-7,once,-,TGTGCCAGCAGCCAAGTGACGCCGCCCTACGAGCAGTACTTC,CASSQVTPPYEQYF